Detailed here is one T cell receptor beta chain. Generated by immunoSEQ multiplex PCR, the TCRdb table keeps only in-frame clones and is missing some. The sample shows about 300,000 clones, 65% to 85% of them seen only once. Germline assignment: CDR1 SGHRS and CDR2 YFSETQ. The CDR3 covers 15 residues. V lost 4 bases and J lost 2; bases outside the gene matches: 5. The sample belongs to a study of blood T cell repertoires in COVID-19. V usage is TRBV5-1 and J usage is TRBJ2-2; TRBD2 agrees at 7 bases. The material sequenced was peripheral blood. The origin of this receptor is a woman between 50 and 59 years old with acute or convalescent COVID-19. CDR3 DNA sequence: TGCGCCAGCAGCGCCCGGGAGGACAACACCGGGGAGCTGTTTTTT. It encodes CASSAREDNTGELFF. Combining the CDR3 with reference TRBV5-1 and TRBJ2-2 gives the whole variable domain KAGVTQTPRYLIKTRGQQVTLSCSPISGHRSVSWYQQTPGQGLQFLFEYFSETQRNKGNFPGRFSGRQFSNSRSEMNVSTLELGDSALYLCASSAREDNTGELFFGEGSRLTVL.